Listed below are T cell receptor beta chains from one sample, sequenced in a study of blood T cell repertoires in COVID-19. Only in-frame clones appear in the TCRdb table, and some are missing; sequencing was by immunoSEQ multiplex PCR. In the table there are over 110,000 clones, roughly 88% of which are singletons. Specimen: peripheral blood. These receptors originate from a man in his 60s with active or convalescent COVID-19. CDR3s include the opening cysteine and the closing phenylalanine or tryptophan. D genes are given only for firm matches. Expanded clones get a size class; other rows say once, few or many, or leave the size out.

size	V	D	J	CDR3	DNA
NA	TRBV15	NA	TRBJ1-1	CATRAGSNTEAFF	TGTGCCACCAGGGCAGGGTCGAACACTGAAGCTTTCTTT
NA	TRBV6-5	NA	TRBJ2-1	CASTDSVLSDEQFF	TGTGCCAGCACCGACTCGGTCCTCTCCGATGAGCAGTTCTTC
NA	TRBV6-5	NA	TRBJ2-3	CASSYDITSTDTQYF	TGTGCCAGCAGTTACGACATAACTAGCACAGATACGCAGTATTTT
NA	TRBV11-2	NA	TRBJ2-5	CASSQRDTLYQETQYF	TGTGCCAGCAGCCAACGGGACACCCTGTACCAAGAGACCCAGTACTTC
NA	TRBV11-3	NA	TRBJ2-5	CASSLAPYLGGKETQYF	TGTGCCAGCAGCTTAGCCCCATACTTGGGGGGAAAGGAGACCCAGTACTTC
once	TRBV18	NA	TRBJ2-2	CASSPQRANTGELFF	TGTGCCAGCTCACCTCAACGGGCGAACACCGGGGAGCTGTTTTTT
NA	TRBV19	TRBD2	TRBJ2-1	CASSQFGFGTSDNEQFF	TGTGCCAGCTCCCAGTTCGGGTTCGGGACTAGCGACAATGAGCAGTTCTTC
few	TRBV14	TRBD2	TRBJ2-1	CASSQASGFSYNEQFF	TGTGCCAGCAGCCAAGCTAGCGGGTTCTCCTACAATGAGCAGTTCTTC
NA	TRBV10-3	NA	TRBJ2-7	CAISEPGRTTYEQYF	TGTGCCATCAGTGAGCCAGGAAGGACTACGTACGAGCAGTACTTC
NA	TRBV7-9	TRBD1	TRBJ1-6	CASSLAGDRGTSPLHF	TGTGCCAGCAGCTTAGCAGGGGACAGGGGTACTTCACCCCTCCACTTT
NA	TRBV5-6	NA	TRBJ1-5	CASSLGGIRSNQPQHF	TGTGCCAGCAGCTTGGGCGGGATTAGAAGCAATCAGCCCCAGCATTTT
NA	TRBV28	NA	TRBJ1-1	CASSSPGRLNTEAFF	TGTGCCAGCAGCTCACCCGGGAGACTGAACACTGAAGCTTTCTTT
NA	TRBV11-3	TRBD2	TRBJ2-1	CASSLVSSGGAYNEQFF	TGTGCCAGCAGCTTAGTATCTAGCGGGGGGGCTTACAATGAGCAGTTCTTC
NA	TRBV6-5	TRBD1	TRBJ1-6	CASSYPPGQGGSPLHF	TGTGCCAGCAGTTACCCCCCGGGACAGGGGGGTTCACCCCTCCACTTT
NA	TRBV13	NA	TRBJ1-1	CASSLARPTEAFF	TGTGCCAGCAGCTTAGCCAGGCCAACTGAAGCTTTCTTT
NA	TRBV12-3/TRBV12-4	NA	TRBJ1-1	CASSIDTVTEAFF	TGTGCCAGCAGCATAGACACCGTTACTGAAGCTTTCTTT
NA	TRBV27	NA	TRBJ1-2	CASSLMSGGSHGYTF	TGTGCCAGCAGTTTGATGTCTGGCGGGAGCCATGGCTACACCTTC
few	TRBV3-1/TRBV3-2	NA	TRBJ2-2	CASSPRNTGELFF	TGTGCCAGCAGCCCCCGTAACACCGGGGAGCTGTTTTTT
NA	TRBV11-2	NA	TRBJ2-4	CASSPLPYKNIQYF	TGTGCCAGCAGCCCCCTTCCGTACAAAAACATTCAGTACTTC
once	TRBV30	TRBD1	TRBJ1-2	CAWTRDRGLNGYTF	TGTGCCTGGACTCGGGACAGGGGGTTAAATGGCTACACCTTC
NA	TRBV10-3	TRBD1	TRBJ1-2	CAISLGQGDYGYTF	TGTGCCATCAGTCTAGGACAGGGCGACTATGGCTACACCTTC
NA	TRBV7-9	NA	TRBJ1-1	CASSLRQVSPNTEAFF	TGTGCCAGCAGCCTACGACAGGTTAGCCCGAACACTGAAGCTTTCTTT